This T cell receptor (beta chain) was sequenced in a study of OX40 agonist ivuxolimab in advanced cancers. Sequencing was performed with immunoSEQ multiplex PCR; in TCRdb, only in-frame clones are kept and a portion is missing. The sample records over 55,000 clones, 91% being singletons. CDR1 is SGHVS, CDR2 FQNEAQ, per germline. CDR3 length equals 17 residues. Trimming stripped 2 bases from V and 1 base from J, with 15 bases between. The rearrangement uses TRBV7-8 and TRBJ1-5; TRBD1 might be the D (6 bases). The sequence derives from an adult with an advanced solid tumor such as melanoma, head and neck, liver or kidney cancer. The sample consisted of CD4+ or CD8+ T cells sorted from blood, taken in a trial of the OX40 agonist ivuxolimab. CDR3 bases: TGTGCCAGCAGCTTAAGGAGATCCGGACAGAGCAATCAGCCCCAGCATTTT. This translates into CASSLRRSGQSNQPQHF.